Shown below are 26 T cell receptor beta chains from a single sample sequenced in a study of sequential checkpoint blockade in melanoma (dated by TCRdb to between 2018 and 2020). What this sample's treatment or condition label stands for: randomized to nivolumab then ipilimumab (arm A) or the reverse (arm B). Library prep was done by the immunoSEQ multiplex PCR assay. TCRdb took over this immuneACCESS table, retaining in-frame rearrangements with V and J assigned. Such tables are incomplete; in checked studies, under half of the missing clones stem from an unresolved V gene, and the remainder is unexplained. This sample comprises roughly 30,000 clones, roughly 84% of them detected only once. The ten largest clones capture around 19% of the sample. Sequenced material: CD8+ T cells sorted from blood (inferred from file names), taken from a patient given nivolumab and ipilimumab in sequence. The receptor set was obtained from a human donor with melanoma.

Judged by abundance, this clone is medium-sized. The chain links TRBV7-8 to TRBJ1-2; 8 nucleotides match TRBD1. The V segment lost 4 bases and the J segment 0 bases; nucleotides outside the gene matches: 4. Germline values: CDR1 SGHVS, CDR2 FQNEAQ. The CDR3 spans 15 residues. The CDR3 reads CASSSTGGANYGYTF. The CDR3 DNA reads as TGTGCCAGCAGCTCCACAGGGGGAGCTAACTATGGCTACACCTTC.

The chain has TRBV7-9 and TRBJ1-4, with D unresolved. The V end lost 0 bases, the J end lost 0 bases, and 8 bases lay between the germline ends. Looked up from germline, CDR1 is SEHNR and CDR2 is FQNEAQ (reference sequence). The CDR3 totals 16 residues. The CDR3 region is CASSLASTATNEKLFF. CDR3 bases: TGTGCCAGCAGCTTAGCGTCCACTGCAACTAATGAAAAACTGTTTTTT.

This chain links TRBV19 with TRBJ1-3; 9 nucleotides line up with TRBD1. This CDR3 comprises 15 residues. Trimming took 6 bases from V and 0 from J; bases not matched to a gene: 3. The germline V gene encodes CDR1 LNHDA and CDR2 SQIVND (reference sequence). The chain's CDR3 is CASSRDRVSGNTIYF. The CDR3 bases are TGTGCCAGTAGCCGGGACAGGGTCTCTGGAAACACCATATATTTT.

J is TRBJ2-7 and V is TRBV4-1, with 9 bases lining up with TRBD1. V was clipped by 1 base and J by 5 bases; unmatched bases: 6. The germline CDR1 and CDR2 sequences are MGHRA and YSYEKL. The CDR3 runs to 15 residues. The CDR3 coding sequence is TGCGCCAGCAGCCAAGGGGGGACAGGGACCCACGAGCAGTACTTC. It encodes CASSQGGTGTHEQYF.

Here the CDR3 reads CASSLTSGRTYEQYF. The DNA for the CDR3 is TGTGCCAGCAGCCTGACTAGCGGGCGAACCTACGAGCAGTACTTC. The V and J genes are TRBV11-2 and TRBJ2-7; 10 positions agree with TRBD2. Losses at the gene ends were 5 bases for V and 2 bases for J; bases not matched to a gene: 6. The CDR3 covers 15 residues. CDR1 SGHAT and CDR2 FQNNGV come from the germline V gene.

The rearrangement uses TRBV19 and TRBJ2-2; D not resolved. V was clipped by 6 bases and J by 6 bases, with 8 bases between them. CDR1 and CDR2 from the germline V gene are LNHDA and SQIVND (reference sequence). The CDR3 is made up of 12 amino acids. The CDR3 bases are TGTGCCAGTAGCCCAGATCCCGGGGAGCTGTTTTTT. It specifies CASSPDPGELFF.

This clone showed up just once. This chain uses TRBV5-1 with TRBJ2-7, with 11 bases matching TRBD2. The germline V gene encodes CDR1 SGHRS and CDR2 YFSETQ. The CDR3 contains 15 residues. The V and J ends lost 4 bases and 2 bases, in that order; junction bases with no gene match: 5. The CDR3, as DNA: TGCGCCAGCAGCCAACTAGCGGGAGAGCCCTACGAGCAGTACTTC. Translation: CASSQLAGEPYEQYF.

This rearrangement joins TRBV28 to TRBJ2-1, with 7 bases aligning to TRBD2. The CDR3 contains 15 residues. Germline lookup yields CDR1 MDHEN and CDR2 SYDVKM. Unmatched junction bases numbered 9, after V lost 3 bases and J lost 7 bases. CDR3 bases: TGTGCCAGCAGTTTTCCGGGCGGGAGAGAAAATGAGCAGTTCTTC. Translating it yields CASSFPGGRENEQFF.

The V gene is TRBV5-1, the J gene TRBJ2-7, with 10 nucleotides matching TRBD1. CDR3 size: 14 residues. Losses at the gene ends were 3 bases for V and 7 bases for J; bases not matched to a gene: 7. Per germline, CDR1 SGHRS and CDR2 YFSETQ. DNA of the CDR3: TGCGCCAGCAGCTGGGGACAGGGGCCAAGGGAGCAGTACTTC. Translation gives CASSWGQGPREQYF.

This clone was detected once. V and J are TRBV14 and TRBJ2-5, with D unclear. The DNA end is more similar to TRBJ2-7, so the J call may be wrong. Per the germline V gene, CDR1 is SGHDN and CDR2 is FVKESK. The CDR3 is 13 amino acids. CDR3: CASSQDQLYEQYF. In DNA, the CDR3 is TGTGCCAGCAGCCAAGATCAACTCTACGAGCAGTACTTC.

This chain joins TRBV6-5 and TRBJ1-2, with D hard to call. V dropped 0 bases and J dropped 4 bases, with 9 bases sitting between them. The CDR3 length is 14 residues. Germline V gene lookup returns CDR1 MNHEY and CDR2 SVGAGI. CDR3 in DNA: TGTGCCAGCAGTTACTCGGCCGAGGCCTATGGCTACACCTTC. This translates into CASSYSAEAYGYTF.

The chain is built from TRBV27 and TRBJ1-5; a possible D gene is TRBD1 (6 bases). Looked up from germline, CDR1 is MNHEY and CDR2 is SMNVEV (reference sequence). The CDR3 is 14 residues long. Trimming cost V 2 bases and J 6 bases, with 11 bases left between them. The CDR3 region is CASSLVRGSQPQHF. Here the CDR3 DNA reads TGTGCCAGCAGTTTAGTAAGGGGGAGTCAGCCCCAGCATTTT.

The chain links TRBV4-1 to TRBJ2-3; no firm D call. CDR3 size: 14 residues. Germline V gene sequence: CDR1 MGHRA, CDR2 YSYEKL. V was clipped by 3 bases and J by 0 bases, with 7 bases between them. The CDR3 coding sequence is TGCGCCAGCAGCCACCCGAGTAGCACAGATACGCAGTATTTT. It yields the protein CASSHPSSTDTQYF.

This clone was detected only a few times. This sequence joins TRBV19 and TRBJ1-5, with no clear D. Trimming stripped 7 bases from V and 7 bases from J, with 14 bases between. CDR3 length: 13 amino acids. Germline lookup yields CDR1 LNHDA and CDR2 SQIVND (reference sequence). In DNA, the CDR3 is TGTGCCAGTACAGAGGGTGGGAGCCAGCCCCAGCATTTT. Translated, it gives CASTEGGSQPQHF.

The CDR3 reads CASSLASPGLADTEAFF. Here the CDR3 DNA reads TGTGCCAGCAGCTTAGCGAGCCCCGGGCTAGCTGACACTGAAGCTTTCTTT. The rearrangement links TRBV7-9 to TRBJ1-1; no clear D gene. V shed 0 bases and J shed 3 bases, with 17 bases lying between them. The CDR3 totals 17 residues. Germline V gene data show CDR1 as SEHNR and CDR2 as FQNEAQ (reference sequence).

The gene calls are TRBV28 and TRBJ1-4; TRBD1 aligns across 7 bases. J lost 11 bases, V lost 5 bases, and 11 bases had no gene match. The germline V gene encodes CDR1 MDHEN and CDR2 SYDVKM. This CDR3 region has 14 residues. CDR3 in amino acids: CASSTPRTGRKLFF. As DNA, the CDR3 is TGTGCCAGCAGTACGCCCAGGACAGGTCGCAAACTGTTTTTT. The full variable domain, with the rest looked up from reference TRBV28 and TRBJ1-4, is DVKVTQSSRYLVKRTGEKVFLECVQDMDHENMFWYRQDPGLGLRLIYFSYDVKMKEKGDIPEGYSVSREKKERFSLILESASTNQTSMYLCASSTPRTGRKLFFGSGTQLSVL.

The chain is built from TRBV27 and TRBJ2-1; 13 bases fit TRBD2. CDR1 MNHEY and CDR2 SMNVEV come from the germline V gene (reference sequence). This CDR3 region has 15 residues. The junction had 2 bases not matched to a gene; V was cut back by 6 bases and J by 3 bases. CDR3 region: CASSRLAGGYNEQFF. CDR3 coding DNA: TGTGCCAGCAGCCGACTAGCGGGAGGCTACAATGAGCAGTTCTTC.

This sequence joins TRBV10-2 and TRBJ2-5; 10 bases line up with TRBD1. Judging by the DNA end, TRBJ2-7 fits better; the J call may be wrong. Germline assignment: CDR1 WSHSY and CDR2 SAAADI. This CDR3 contains 14 residues. The CDR3 is CASQWTGGIDEQYF. The CDR3 DNA sequence: TGCGCCAGCCAATGGACAGGGGGTATAGACGAGCAGTACTTC.

The chain links TRBV25-1 to TRBJ2-7; D gene uncertain. This CDR3 has 11 amino acids. The ends were cut back, 4 bases at V and 6 bases at J, with 7 bases in the middle. CDR1 is MGHDK, CDR2 SYGVNS, per germline. CDR3 amino acids: CASSGHSEQYF. The DNA for the CDR3 is TGTGCCAGCAGTGGCCACAGCGAGCAGTACTTC.

The table lists this clone with a count of one. This chain uses TRBV6-5 with TRBJ1-3; no definite D call. This CDR3 is built from 14 residues. The V end was cut by 2 bases, the J end by 2 bases, with 7 bases between. Per the germline V gene, CDR1 is MNHEY and CDR2 is SVGAGI. CDR3 DNA: TGTGCCAGCAGTTACAGGAGAGCTGGAAACACCATATATTTT. It specifies CASSYRRAGNTIYF.

There are a few counts of this clone. The CDR3 DNA sequence: TGTGCTAGTGGTTTTGAGGGTTATGGCTACACCTTC. Translating it yields CASGFEGYGYTF. This sequence joins TRBV12-5 and TRBJ1-2, with no clear D. Germline V CDR1 and CDR2: LGHNT, FRNRAP. The length of the CDR3 is 12 residues. V was cut by 3 bases and J by 5 bases, with 7 bases left in between. Complete variable domain (other parts from reference TRBV12-5 and TRBJ1-2): DARVTQTPRHKVTEMGQEVTMRCQPILGHNTVFWYRQTMMQGLELLAYFRNRAPLDDSGMPKDRFSAEMPDATLATLKIQPSEPRDSAVYFCASGFEGYGYTFGSGTRLTVV.

This chain joins TRBV10-3 and TRBJ1-4; 7 bases map to TRBD1. This CDR3 has 13 amino acids. The germline V gene encodes CDR1 ENHRY and CDR2 SYGVKD. J gave up 9 bases and V 9 bases, and 10 bases lay outside the gene matches. The CDR3 DNA sequence: TGTGCCATTACCGGGACAGCAGGGAAAAAACTGTTTTTT. Encoded protein: CAITGTAGKKLFF.

The CDR3: CASSGTESYEQYF. The CDR3 region has the DNA TGTGCCAGCAGCGGGACAGAGTCCTACGAGCAGTACTTC. This chain links TRBV5-6 with TRBJ2-7, with 7 bases identical to TRBD1. The CDR3 length is 13 residues. The ends lost 4 bases at V and 1 base at J; junction bases unmatched: 2. Germline values: CDR1 SGHDT, CDR2 YYEEEE. Drawing the rest from reference TRBV5-6 and TRBJ2-7, the complete variable domain is DAGVTQSPTHLIKTRGQQVTLRCSPKSGHDTVSWYQQALGQGPQFIFQYYEEEERQRGNFPDRFSGHQFPNYSSELNVNALLLGDSALYLCASSGTESYEQYFGPGTRLTVT.

This clone is labeled medium-sized. At one boundary the junction diverges from the germline segment, which might be a read error. This sequence joins TRBV7-9 and TRBJ2-3; no firm D call. Germline V CDR1 and CDR2: SEHNR, FQNEAQ (reference sequence). This CDR3 has 14 amino acids. For the CDR3, the DNA is TGTGCCAGCAGATTAGAAGCTAGCACAGATACGCAGTATTTT. Translated, it gives CASRLEASTDTQYF. Filled out from reference TRBV7-9 and TRBJ2-3, the complete variable domain reads DTGVSQNPRHKITKRGQNVTFRCDPISEHNRLYWYRQTLGQGPEFLTYFQNEAQLEKSRLLSDRFSAERPKGSFSTLEIQRTEQGDSAMYLCASRLEASTDTQYFGPGTRLTVL.

The V call is TRBV11-2, the J call TRBJ2-3; maybe TRBD2 (6 bases). Germline assignment: CDR1 SGHAT and CDR2 FQNNGV. The CDR3 extends over 17 amino acids. V was clipped by 3 bases and J by 5 bases, with 21 bases between them. For the CDR3, the DNA is TGTGCCAGCAGCTTGACTCCGGGACTTCAGGGTAGAGATACGCAGTATTTT. Its protein is CASSLTPGLQGRDTQYF.

The chain is built from TRBV30 and TRBJ2-7; 9 bases agree with TRBD1. CDR1 and CDR2 from the germline V gene are GTSNPN and SVGIG (reference sequence). The CDR3 spans 13 residues. Trimming cost V 3 bases and J 2 bases; bases outside gene matches: 2. CDR3 in amino acids: CAWSRDRAYEQYF. CDR3 nucleotide sequence: TGTGCCTGGAGCCGGGACAGGGCCTACGAGCAGTACTTC.